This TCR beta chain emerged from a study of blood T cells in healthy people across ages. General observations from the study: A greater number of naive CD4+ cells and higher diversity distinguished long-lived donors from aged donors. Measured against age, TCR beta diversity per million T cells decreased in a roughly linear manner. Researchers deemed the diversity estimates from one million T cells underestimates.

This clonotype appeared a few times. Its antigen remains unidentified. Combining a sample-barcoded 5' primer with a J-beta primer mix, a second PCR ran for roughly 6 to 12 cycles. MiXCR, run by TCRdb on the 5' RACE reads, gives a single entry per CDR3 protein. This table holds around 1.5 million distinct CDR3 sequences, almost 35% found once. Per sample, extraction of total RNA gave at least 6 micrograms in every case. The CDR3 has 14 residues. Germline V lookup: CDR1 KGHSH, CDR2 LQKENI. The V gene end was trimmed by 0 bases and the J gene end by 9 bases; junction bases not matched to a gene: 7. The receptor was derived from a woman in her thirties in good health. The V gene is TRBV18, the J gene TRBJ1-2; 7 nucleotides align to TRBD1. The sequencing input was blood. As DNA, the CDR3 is TGTGCCAGCTCACCACCGGGACAGCCGTATAGCTACACCTTC. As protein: CASSPPGQPYSYTF.